These 6 T cell receptor beta chains came from one sample sequenced in a study of shared clonotypes between healthy human individuals. The assay was immunoSEQ multiplex PCR, and TCRdb's table has in-frame clones only and misses some. This sample has 2 million to 3 million clones, with 80% to 95% found just once. Sequencing was carried out using naive CD4+ T cells from PBMCs. The subset is: CD45RA+ positively selected. The source is a young man in good health. Some clones in this sample may be carry-over from other donors' samples.

The sample holds a few counts of this clone. Other DNA sequences of this sample code for an identical CDR3. The chain joins TRBV5-1 to TRBJ2-5, with 9 bases lining up with TRBD1. The CDR3 totals 13 residues. Trimming at V came to 4 bases and at J to 5 bases, leaving 3 bases not matched to a gene. Germline-derived CDR1 and CDR2 are SGHRS and YFSETQ. The CDR3, as DNA: TGCGCCAGCAGCGTGACAGGGGGGGAGACCCAGTACTTC. Translated, it gives CASSVTGGETQYF.

V usage is TRBV27 and J usage is TRBJ1-4, with 8 nucleotides matching TRBD1. The germline V gene has CDR1 MNHEY and CDR2 SMNVEV (reference sequence). The CDR3 has 17 residues. The V gene end was trimmed by 2 bases and the J gene end by 3 bases; junction bases not matched to a gene: 8. The CDR3 loop is CASSLVVGRGPNEKLFF. CDR3 nucleotide sequence: TGTGCCAGCAGTTTAGTGGTCGGCAGGGGGCCTAATGAAAAACTGTTTTTT.

This rearrangement joins TRBV6-4 to TRBJ1-4; D not certain. CDR1 is MRHNA and CDR2 is SNTAGT in the germline V gene. V lost 2 bases, J lost 3 bases, and 19 bases lay in between. The CDR3 extends over 18 amino acids. CDR3 in amino acids: CASSDTRVGIRANEKLFF. The CDR3 DNA follows: TGTGCCAGCAGTGACACCCGGGTGGGGATTAGGGCTAATGAAAAACTGTTTTTT.

V usage is TRBV28 and J usage is TRBJ1-2, with a weak D call TRBD1 (5 bases). Per germline, CDR1 MDHEN and CDR2 SYDVKM. This CDR3 has 14 amino acids. The V gene lost 3 bases and the J gene lost 4 bases, with 12 bases spanning the gap. The CDR3 DNA is TGTGCCAGCAGTTTCGGCACAGGTCGCTATGGCTACACCTTC. It is translated as CASSFGTGRYGYTF.

This chain links TRBV10-2 with TRBJ1-5; D might be TRBD1 (6 bases). Germline assignment: CDR1 WSHSY and CDR2 SAAADI. CDR3 length equals 16 residues. The V end was cut by 4 bases, the J end by 1 base, with 14 bases between. The CDR3 reads CASSGRGTTSNQPQHF. CDR3 nucleotide sequence: TGCGCCAGCAGTGGAAGGGGGACAACCAGCAATCAGCCCCAGCATTTT.

The V and J genes are TRBV6-1 and TRBJ1-5, with D uncertain. The V gene's germline CDR1 is MNHNS and CDR2 SASEGT. Trimming took 4 bases from V and 4 from J, leaving 8 bases between them. CDR3 size: 13 residues. The CDR3 bases are TGTGCCAGCAGTGCCCAGTCAAATCAGCCCCAGCATTTT. Translation gives CASSAQSNQPQHF.